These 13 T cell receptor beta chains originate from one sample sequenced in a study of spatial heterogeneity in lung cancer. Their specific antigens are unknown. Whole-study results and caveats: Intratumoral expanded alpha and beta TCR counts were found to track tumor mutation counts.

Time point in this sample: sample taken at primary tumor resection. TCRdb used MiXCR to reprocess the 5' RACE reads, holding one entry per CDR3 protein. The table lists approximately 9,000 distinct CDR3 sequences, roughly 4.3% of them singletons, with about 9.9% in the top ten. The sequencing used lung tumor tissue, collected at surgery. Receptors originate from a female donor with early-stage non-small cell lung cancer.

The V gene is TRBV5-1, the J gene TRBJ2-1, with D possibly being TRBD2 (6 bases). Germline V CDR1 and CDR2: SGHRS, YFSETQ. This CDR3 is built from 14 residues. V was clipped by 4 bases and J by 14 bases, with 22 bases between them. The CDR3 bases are TGCGCCAGCAGCCCGGGGACTTCTGGGGGGACCGAGTTCTTC. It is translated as CASSPGTSGGTEFF. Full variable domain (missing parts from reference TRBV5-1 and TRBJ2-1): KAGVTQTPRYLIKTRGQQVTLSCSPISGHRSVSWYQQTPGQGLQFLFEYFSETQRNKGNFPGRFSGRQFSNSRSEMNVSTLELGDSALYLCASSPGTSGGTEFFGPGTRLTVL.

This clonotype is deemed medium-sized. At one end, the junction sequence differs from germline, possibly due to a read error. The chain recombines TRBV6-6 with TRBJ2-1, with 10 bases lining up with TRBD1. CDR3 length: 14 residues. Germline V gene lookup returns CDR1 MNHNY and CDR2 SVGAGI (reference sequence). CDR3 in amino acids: CASSYWDRGFEQFF. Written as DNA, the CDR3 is TGTGCCAGCAGCTACTGGGACAGGGGTTTTGAGCAGTTCTTC.

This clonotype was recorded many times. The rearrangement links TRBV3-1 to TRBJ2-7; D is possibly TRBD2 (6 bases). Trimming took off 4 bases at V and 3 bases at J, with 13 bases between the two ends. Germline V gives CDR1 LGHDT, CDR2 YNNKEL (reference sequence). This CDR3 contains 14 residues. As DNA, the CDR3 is TGTGCCAGCAGCCGTCACACGGGGGTCTACGAGCAGTACTTC. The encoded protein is CASSRHTGVYEQYF.

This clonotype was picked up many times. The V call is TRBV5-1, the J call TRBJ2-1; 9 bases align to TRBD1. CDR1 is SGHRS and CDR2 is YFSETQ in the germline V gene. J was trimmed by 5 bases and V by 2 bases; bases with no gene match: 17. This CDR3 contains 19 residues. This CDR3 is CASSLLPLRGQGRDNEQFF. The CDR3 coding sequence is TGCGCCAGCAGCTTACTCCCGCTAAGGGGACAGGGAAGGGACAATGAGCAGTTCTTC.

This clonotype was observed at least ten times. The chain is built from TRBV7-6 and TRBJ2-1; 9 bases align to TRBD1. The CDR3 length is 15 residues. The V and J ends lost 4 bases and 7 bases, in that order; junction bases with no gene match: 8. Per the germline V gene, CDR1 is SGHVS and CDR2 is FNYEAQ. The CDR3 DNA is TGTGCCAGCAGCTCACCCCCGACAGGGGGGAATGAGCAGTTCTTC. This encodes CASSSPPTGGNEQFF. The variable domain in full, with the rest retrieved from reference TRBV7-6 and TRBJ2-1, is GAGVSQSPRYKVTKRGQDVALRCDPISGHVSLYWYRQALGQGPEFLTYFNYEAQQDKSGLPNDRFSAERPEGSISTLTIQRTEQRDSAMYRCASSSPPTGGNEQFFGPGTRLTVL.

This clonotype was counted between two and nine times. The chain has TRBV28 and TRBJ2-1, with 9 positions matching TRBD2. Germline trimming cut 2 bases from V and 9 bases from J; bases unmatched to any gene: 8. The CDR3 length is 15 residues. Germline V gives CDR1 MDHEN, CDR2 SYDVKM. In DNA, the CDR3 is TGTGCCAGCAGTTTAACCAGCGGGAGGTTCAGTGAGCAGTTCTTC. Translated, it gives CASSLTSGRFSEQFF.

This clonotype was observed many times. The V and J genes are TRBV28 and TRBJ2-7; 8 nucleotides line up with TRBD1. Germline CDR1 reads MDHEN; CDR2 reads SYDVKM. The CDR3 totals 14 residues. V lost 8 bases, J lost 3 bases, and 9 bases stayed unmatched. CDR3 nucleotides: TGTGCCAGCGGAGACAGGGGAGAATTCTACGAGCAGTACTTC. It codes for CASGDRGEFYEQYF.

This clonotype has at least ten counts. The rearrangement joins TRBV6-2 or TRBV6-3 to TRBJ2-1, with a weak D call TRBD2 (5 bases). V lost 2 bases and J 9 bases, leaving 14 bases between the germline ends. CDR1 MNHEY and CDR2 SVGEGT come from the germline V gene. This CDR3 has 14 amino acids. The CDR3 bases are TGTGCCAGCAGTTACGCCAAGCGGTGGGTTGAGCAGTTCTTC. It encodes CASSYAKRWVEQFF.

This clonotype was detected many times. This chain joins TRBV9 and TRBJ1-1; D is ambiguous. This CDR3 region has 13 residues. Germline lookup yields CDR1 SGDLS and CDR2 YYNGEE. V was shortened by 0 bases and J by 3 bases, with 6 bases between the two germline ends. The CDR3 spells CASSVGSDTEAFF. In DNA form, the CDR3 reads TGTGCCAGCAGCGTAGGATCGGACACTGAAGCTTTCTTT.

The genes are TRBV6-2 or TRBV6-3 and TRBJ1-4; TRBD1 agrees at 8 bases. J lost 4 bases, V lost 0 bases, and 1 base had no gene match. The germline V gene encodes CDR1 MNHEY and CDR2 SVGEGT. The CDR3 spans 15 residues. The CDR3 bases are TGTGCCAGCAGTTACTCGGACAGGGATAATGAAAAACTGTTTTTT. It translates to CASSYSDRDNEKLFF.

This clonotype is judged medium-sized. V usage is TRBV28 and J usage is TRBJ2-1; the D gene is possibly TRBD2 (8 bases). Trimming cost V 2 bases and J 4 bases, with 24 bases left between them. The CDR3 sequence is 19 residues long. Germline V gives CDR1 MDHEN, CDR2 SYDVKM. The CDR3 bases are TGTGCCAGCAGTTTAATCAGGACAGGCGCGGGAGGTGGGTACAATGAGCAGTTCTTC. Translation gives CASSLIRTGAGGGYNEQFF.

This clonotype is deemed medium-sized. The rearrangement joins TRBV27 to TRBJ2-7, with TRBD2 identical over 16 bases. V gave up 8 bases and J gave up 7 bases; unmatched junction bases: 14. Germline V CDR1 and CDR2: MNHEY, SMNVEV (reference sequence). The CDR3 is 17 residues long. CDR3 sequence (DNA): TGTGCCAGCGGAAATTCGGGACTAGCGGGAGGGCGGAAAGAGCAGTACTTC. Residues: CASGNSGLAGGRKEQYF.

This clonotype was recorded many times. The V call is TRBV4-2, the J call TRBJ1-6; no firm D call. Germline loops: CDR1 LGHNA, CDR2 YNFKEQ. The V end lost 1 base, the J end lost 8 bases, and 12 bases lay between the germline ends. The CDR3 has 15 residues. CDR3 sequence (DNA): TGTGCCAGCAGCCAAGGGTCGGCGGGGTATTCACCCCTCCACTTT. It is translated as CASSQGSAGYSPLHF.